This T cell receptor beta chain emerged from a study of CD8+CD57+ T cells in acquired aplastic anemia. About the study: Sorted CD4+ and CD8+ cell DNA averaged around 3.3 ug.

The CDR3 has 16 residues. Germline CDR1 and CDR2: ENHRY and SYGVKD. Trimming removed 4 bases from V and 4 bases from J, with 19 bases in between. A remark on this clonotype: Its antigen is unidentified.

The TCR beta profiling, which covered VDJ combination and CDR3 sequence, was carried out using genomic DNA as the template. TCRdb reprocessed the reads with MiXCR, giving one entry per CDR3 protein. The sample shows over 150,000 distinct CDR3 sequences, over 55% of them seen only once. Findings of the study overall: Any difference that existed in CD8+ Simpson's diversity between patients and controls was not significant. Comparison of patients with controls identified around 31 shared CD8+ CDR3 sequences.

Patients sequenced had flow cytometry evidence of CD8+CD57+ cell expansion. Receipt of therapy had not occurred in any patient by the time of blood sampling. V and J are TRBV10-3 and TRBJ1-2; tentative D call: TRBD1 (5 bases). This clonotype originated in a human donor with aplastic anemia. The sample comprised sorted CD4+, CD8+, or CD8+CD57+ T cells (not recorded which) from PBMCs. This chain's CDR3 is CAISVRPGKIFYGYTF. The DNA of the CDR3 is TGTGCCATCAGTGTCCGGCCAGGGAAGATTTTCTATGGCTACACCTTC.